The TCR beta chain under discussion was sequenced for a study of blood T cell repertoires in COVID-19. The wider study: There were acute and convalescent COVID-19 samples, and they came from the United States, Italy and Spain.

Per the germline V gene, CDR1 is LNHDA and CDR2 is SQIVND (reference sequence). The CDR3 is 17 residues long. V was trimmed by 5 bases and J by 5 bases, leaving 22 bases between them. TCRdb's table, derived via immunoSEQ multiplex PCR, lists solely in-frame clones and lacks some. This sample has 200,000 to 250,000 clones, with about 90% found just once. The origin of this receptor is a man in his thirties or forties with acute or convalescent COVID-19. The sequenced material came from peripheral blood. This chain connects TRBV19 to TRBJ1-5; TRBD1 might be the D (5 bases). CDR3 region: CASSEAGLSFWYQPQHF. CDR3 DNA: TGTGCCAGTAGTGAGGCAGGGCTGTCATTTTGGTATCAGCCCCAGCATTTT.